Reported below is one T cell receptor beta chain. The antigen is not known. CD4+ cells yielded CD45RA+ naive and CD45RA-negative memory subsets. For every subset, genomic DNA was evenly distributed across several immunoSEQ plates. TCRdb keeps only in-frame clones here, not all; method: immunoSEQ multiplex PCR. The repertoire holds over a million clones, with over 95% as singletons. These data are taken from a study of shared clonotypes between healthy human individuals. V was cut by 1 base and J by 5 bases, with 8 bases left in between. This CDR3 spans 13 amino acids. Germline V lookup: CDR1 SNHLY, CDR2 FYNNEI. The study, taken as a whole, reports: About 5% of naive CD4 clonotypes were shared across a few donors. Collection of samples was limited to blood; tissue repertoires likely differ.

V and J are TRBV2 and TRBJ2-5; D ambiguous. The clonotype comes from a man in his thirties or forties in good health. Sequencing was carried out using naive CD4+ T cells sorted from blood. Subset: CD45RA+ positively selected. The DNA of the CDR3 is TGTGCCAGCAGTGAAGACCTTCTGGAGACCCAGTACTTC. It codes for CASSEDLLETQYF.